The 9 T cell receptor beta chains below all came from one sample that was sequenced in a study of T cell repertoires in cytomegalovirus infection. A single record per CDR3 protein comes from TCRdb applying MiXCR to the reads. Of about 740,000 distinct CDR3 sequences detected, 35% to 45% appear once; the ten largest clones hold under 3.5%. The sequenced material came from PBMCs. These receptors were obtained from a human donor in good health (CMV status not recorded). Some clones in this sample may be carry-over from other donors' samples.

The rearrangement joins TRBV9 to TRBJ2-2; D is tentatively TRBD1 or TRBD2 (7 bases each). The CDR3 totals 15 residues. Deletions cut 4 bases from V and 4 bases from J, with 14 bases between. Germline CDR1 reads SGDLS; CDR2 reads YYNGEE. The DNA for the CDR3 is TGTGCCAGCAGCAGGGAGGGGGCGAGCACCGGGGAGCTGTTTTTT. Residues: CASSREGASTGELFF.

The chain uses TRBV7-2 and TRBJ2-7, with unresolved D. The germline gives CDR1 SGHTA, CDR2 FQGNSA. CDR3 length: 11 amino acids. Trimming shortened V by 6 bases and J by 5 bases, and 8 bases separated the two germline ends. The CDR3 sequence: CASSPSDEQYF. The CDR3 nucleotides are TGTGCCAGCAGTCCGTCGGACGAGCAGTACTTC. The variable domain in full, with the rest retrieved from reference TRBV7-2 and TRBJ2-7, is GAGVSQSPSNKVTEKGKDVELRCDPISGHTALYWYRQSLGQGLEFLIYFQGNSAPDKSGLPSDRFSAERTGGSVSTLTIQRTQQEDSAVYLCASSPSDEQYFGPGTRLTVT.

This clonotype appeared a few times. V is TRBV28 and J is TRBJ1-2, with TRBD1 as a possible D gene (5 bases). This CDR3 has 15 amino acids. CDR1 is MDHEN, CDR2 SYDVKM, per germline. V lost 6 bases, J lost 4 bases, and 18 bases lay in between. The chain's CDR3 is CASSTGLGSSYGYTF. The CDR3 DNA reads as TGTGCCAGCAGCACGGGGCTAGGGAGTAGCTATGGCTACACCTTC.

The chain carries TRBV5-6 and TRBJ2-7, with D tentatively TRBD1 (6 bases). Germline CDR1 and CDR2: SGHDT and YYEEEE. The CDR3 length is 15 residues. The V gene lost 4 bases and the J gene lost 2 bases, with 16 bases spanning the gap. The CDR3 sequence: CASSPSQGPAYEQYF. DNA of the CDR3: TGTGCCAGCAGCCCATCACAGGGCCCAGCCTACGAGCAGTACTTC.

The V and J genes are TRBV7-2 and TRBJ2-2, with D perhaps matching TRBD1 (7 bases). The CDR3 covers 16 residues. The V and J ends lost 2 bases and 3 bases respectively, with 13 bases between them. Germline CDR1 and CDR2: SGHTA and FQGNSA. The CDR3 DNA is TGTGCCAGCAGCTTAACAGGGGAGGTCCACACCGGGGAGCTGTTTTTT. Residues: CASSLTGEVHTGELFF.

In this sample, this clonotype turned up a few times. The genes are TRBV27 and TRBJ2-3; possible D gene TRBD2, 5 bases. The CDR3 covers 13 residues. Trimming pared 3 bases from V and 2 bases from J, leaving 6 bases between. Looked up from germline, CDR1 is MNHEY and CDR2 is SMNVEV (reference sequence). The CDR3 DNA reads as TGTGCCAGCAGTTTCGACTACACAGATACGCAGTATTTT. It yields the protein CASSFDYTDTQYF.

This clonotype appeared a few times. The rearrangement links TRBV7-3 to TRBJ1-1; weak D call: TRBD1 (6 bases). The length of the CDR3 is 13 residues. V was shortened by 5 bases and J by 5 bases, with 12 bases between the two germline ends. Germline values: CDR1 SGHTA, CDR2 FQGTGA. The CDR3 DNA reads TGTGCCAGCAGCCGCGACAGGATGACTGAAGCTTTCTTT. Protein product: CASSRDRMTEAFF.

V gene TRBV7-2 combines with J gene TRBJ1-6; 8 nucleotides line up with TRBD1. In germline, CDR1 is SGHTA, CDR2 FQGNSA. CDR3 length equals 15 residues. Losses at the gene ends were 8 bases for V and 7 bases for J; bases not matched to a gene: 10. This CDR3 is CASSSWTGRNSPLHF. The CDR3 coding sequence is TGTGCCAGCTCGAGTTGGACAGGGCGAAATTCACCCCTCCACTTT.

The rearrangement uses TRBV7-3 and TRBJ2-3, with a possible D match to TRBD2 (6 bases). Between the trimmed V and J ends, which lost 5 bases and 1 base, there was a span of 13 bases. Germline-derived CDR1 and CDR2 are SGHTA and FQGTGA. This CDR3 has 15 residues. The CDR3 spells CASSARGDGTDTQYF. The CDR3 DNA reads TGTGCCAGCAGCGCTCGCGGGGATGGCACAGATACGCAGTATTTT.